Given below is one T cell receptor (beta chain) in context. Its antigen remains unidentified. The record has no base qualities; no much larger clone is one base away. This entry comes from a study of regulatory dendritic cells for organ transplantation (dated by TCRdb to the late 2010s). About the study as a whole: Sorted naive and memory CD4+ and CD8+ T cells had their TCRbeta repertoires sequenced both before and after allostimulation with either regulatory or mature dendritic cells. The study at large found these results: The authors pointed out considerable heterogeneity between individuals in the alloreactive memory CD8+ T cell pool, and only two subjects were sequenced. In both subjects, allostimulation led to expansion of memory CD8+ clones, though the expansion induced by regulatory dendritic cells appeared to be more limited than that induced by mature dendritic cells. Repertoires were highly diverse in naive CD4+ and CD8+ T cells, less diverse in memory cells, and most oligoclonal in memory CD8+ cells. Of the resting subsets, the one holding the most alloreactive TCR clonotypes was memory CD8+ T cells.

Trimming removed 6 bases from V and 2 bases from J, leaving 11 bases between the germline ends. The germline V gene (reference sequence) specifies LNHDA as CDR1 and SQIVND as CDR2. The CDR3 covers 14 residues, taking in both the cysteine and the phenylalanine. Only the CDR3 region is kept as DNA, spanning 42 bases read in frame from base 1. Multiplexed two-step PCR with Vbeta-specific forward primers and Jbeta-specific reverse primers was used to amplify TCRbeta CDR3 regions. TCRbeta libraries were sequenced on an Illumina instrument through the immunoSEQ service. Regarding the original processing steps: V, D and J genes were assigned using IMGT annotation, and counts were corrected for multiplex PCR bias using synthetic CDR3 analogues. In the immunoSEQ Analyzer, repertoire clonality was calculated as one minus normalized Shannon entropy. Fisher's exact test with Benjamini-Hochberg false discovery rate control was used to define clonal expansion, with two-tailed P<0.01. Drawn from immuneACCESS, this table holds only the in-frame rearrangements with V and J called that TCRdb kept. Clones are partly lost; checked studies trace under half to an unresolved V gene and leave the rest unexplained. V and J calls and clone size are those listed in that table; D and trimming were worked out from the DNA. The sample table holds tens of thousands of clones, of which about 75% were seen once. The ten biggest clones cover roughly 2.4% of the sample.

FACS was used to sort naive T cells as CD45RA+ cells and memory T cells as CD45RO+ CD4+ or CD8+ cells. T cells for TCR sequencing came from two healthy control subjects. Sorted T cell subsets that were not stimulated were used as baseline controls for the mixed lymphocyte reactions. The Qiagen DNeasy Blood & Tissue Kit was used for extraction of genomic DNA. The clonotype comes from a human donor in good health. The specimen was memory CD4+ T cells from blood. The cell subset or site label of this sample denotes: CD45RO+ memory T cells. The V gene is TRBV19 and the J gene is TRBJ2-1, and TRBD2 may be the D gene, going by 6 matching bases. The DNA sequence follows: TGTGCCAGTAGGGGTGGGAGGACCTACAATGAGCAGTTCTTC. The resulting protein is CASRGGRTYNEQFF. Reference TRBV19 and TRBJ2-1 proteins supply the regions before and after the CDR3; the full variable domain is: DGGITQSPKYLFRKEGQNVTLSCEQNLNHDAMYWYRQDPGQGLRLIYYSQIVNDFQKGDIAEGYSVSREKKESFPLTVTSAQKNPTAFYLCASRGGRTYNEQFFGPGTRLTVL.